The rows below give T cell receptor beta chains drawn from one sample of a study of neurological immune-mediated disorders. Each CDR3 protein is one row after TCRdb ran MiXCR on the 5' RACE reads. The sample records fewer than 55,000 distinct CDR3 sequences, 8% to 10% being singletons. Sequenced input: PBMCs. All receptors come from a woman aged 35 to 49 in good health. CDR3s include the opening cysteine and the closing phenylalanine or tryptophan. A D gene is named only where the DNA matches it firmly. Size is stated for part of the rows, as once, few or many counts, or as a class when the clone is expanded.

len,j_gene,v_gene,d_gene,abundance,CDR3nt,CDR3aa
13,TRBJ1-5,TRBV2,NA,many,TGTGCCAGCAGACGGGACACAAATCAGCCCCAGCATTTT,CASRRDTNQPQHF
13,TRBJ1-1,TRBV7-3,NA,many,TGTGCCAGCAGCACAAATACGAACACTGAAGCTTTCTTT,CASSTNTNTEAFF
15,TRBJ1-2,TRBV10-1,TRBD1,many,TGCGCCAGCAGTGAGTCGATGCAGGGGGCCTGTGGCTACACCTTC,CASSESMQGACGYTF
15,TRBJ2-5,TRBV7-2,NA,many,TGTGCCAGCAGCTCCGCAGGGGGGTTCCAAGAGACCCAGTACTTC,CASSSAGGFQETQYF
15,TRBJ2-1,TRBV5-1,TRBD2,many,TGCGCCAGCAGCTTGGGAGCGGGGAGTGGTAATGAGCAGTTCTTC,CASSLGAGSGNEQFF
13,TRBJ2-3,TRBV5-1,NA,many,TGCGCCAGCAGCTTGGGCGTCCCAGATACGCAGTATTTT,CASSLGVPDTQYF
14,TRBJ2-7,TRBV29-1,NA,many,TGCAGCGTTGATTTAGGGACGGGGAACTACGAGCAGTACTTC,CSVDLGTGNYEQYF
18,TRBJ1-1,TRBV12-3/TRBV12-4,TRBD1,many,TGTGCCAGCAGTCGTAGTCCAACGACAGGGTCCTGGAACACTGAAGCTTTCTTT,CASSRSPTTGSWNTEAFF
15,TRBJ1-1,TRBV7-9,TRBD1,many,TGTGCCAGCAGCTTATCATACAGGGGAAACACTGAAGCTTTCTTT,CASSLSYRGNTEAFF
15,TRBJ2-1,TRBV12-3/TRBV12-4,TRBD1,many,TGTGCCAGCAGACGGACAGGGAGCTCCTACAATGAGCAGTTCTTC,CASRRTGSSYNEQFF
12,TRBJ1-1,TRBV3-1,NA,many,TGTGCCAGCAGCCAATCGAACACTGAAGCTTTCTTT,CASSQSNTEAFF
15,TRBJ2-1,TRBV4-2,NA,many,TGTGCCAGCAGCCTGGCCTCCAGCTCCTACAATGAGCAGTTCTTC,CASSLASSSYNEQFF
14,TRBJ2-5,TRBV5-1,TRBD1,many,TGCGCCAGCAGTTACGGACAGGGCGAAGAGACCCAGTACTTC,CASSYGQGEETQYF
14,TRBJ1-6,TRBV10-2,NA,many,TGCGCCAGCAGTGAAAATGAGCCGTGGGAGTCCCTCCACTTT,CASSENEPWESLHF
16,TRBJ1-2,TRBV7-2,NA,many,TGTGCCAGCAGCGCTACCGGGACGAAGGCCTCCGGTGGCTACACCTTC,CASSATGTKASGGYTF
16,TRBJ1-1,TRBV5-1,NA,few,TGCGCCAGCAGCTTGGTCGTCAGGACGGGGGGCACTGAAGCTTTCTTT,CASSLVVRTGGTEAFF
13,TRBJ2-4,TRBV20-1,NA,NA,TGCAGTGTTGTCTACTCGGTTGTAGACATTCAGTACTTC,CSVVYSVVDIQYF
13,TRBJ1-4,TRBV25-1,NA,many,TGTGCCAGCAGTTCCACAGGGCTTGAAAAACTGTTTTTT,CASSSTGLEKLFF
14,TRBJ1-5,TRBV9,TRBD1,NA,TGTGCCAGCAGCGTAACAGGGGCCTTTGGGCCCCAGCATTTT,CASSVTGAFGPQHF
15,TRBJ2-1,TRBV2,NA,medium-sized,TGTGCCAGCAGTACACCATCTACAGGGAACAATGAGCAGTTCTTC,CASSTPSTGNNEQFF
13,TRBJ2-1,TRBV14,NA,many,TGTGCCAGCAGCCTGAGACTCACCAATGAGCAGTTCTTC,CASSLRLTNEQFF
13,TRBJ1-1,TRBV20-1,NA,medium-sized,TGCAGTGCTAGAGGGCGGGGGGACACTGAAGCTTTCTTT,CSARGRGDTEAFF
22,TRBJ2-6,TRBV5-1,NA,many,TGCGCCAGCAGCTTTTTCGTTCCTAGTTGGGGAGTCCACCGCTCTGGGGCCAACGTCCTGACTTTC,CASSFFVPSWGVHRSGANVLTF
16,TRBJ2-1,TRBV21-1,NA,many,TGTGCCAGCACCCCGGACAGGGCTGGGTCCTACAATGAGCAGTTCTTC,CASTPDRAGSYNEQFF
14,TRBJ2-1,TRBV20-1,TRBD2,many,TGCAGTGCTCCTGGGACTAGCGGGATCAATGAGCAGTTCTTC,CSAPGTSGINEQFF
14,TRBJ1-5,TRBV20-1,TRBD1,many,TGCAGTGCCCCCGGACAGGGAAGGGGCCAGCCCCAGCATTTT,CSAPGQGRGQPQHF
13,TRBJ2-7,TRBV29-1,TRBD1,many,TGCAGCGTTGGTAGGGACAGATTCTACGAGCAGTACTTC,CSVGRDRFYEQYF
16,TRBJ1-5,TRBV27,TRBD1,many,TGTGCCAGCAGTTTATCGAGGCCGAGACAGGGGGCACCCCAGCATTTT,CASSLSRPRQGAPQHF
17,TRBJ2-1,TRBV4-3,TRBD2,many,TGCGCCAGCAGCCAAGATTTGTTTTTCGGGGGGTTGAATGAGCAGTTCTTC,CASSQDLFFGGLNEQFF
15,TRBJ1-2,TRBV7-2,NA,many,TGTGCCAGCAGCCCGCAGACAGGCTCTAACTATGGCTACACCTTC,CASSPQTGSNYGYTF
13,TRBJ2-7,TRBV4-3,NA,many,TGCGCCAGCAGCCCGGCAGTAACCTACGAGCAGTACTTC,CASSPAVTYEQYF
13,TRBJ2-7,TRBV20-1,NA,many,TGCAGTGCTAGAGAACCGCCAGCCTACGAGCAGTACTTC,CSAREPPAYEQYF
16,TRBJ2-7,TRBV5-1,TRBD2,many,TGCGCCAGCAGCGACTATAGCGGGCCGAGCTCCTACGAGCAGTACTTC,CASSDYSGPSSYEQYF
16,TRBJ2-6,TRBV15,TRBD2,many,TGTGCCACCAGCAGAGTGTTTTCATCGGGGGGGGCTAGAATGACTTTC,CATSRVFSSGGARMTF
16,TRBJ1-4,TRBV5-5,TRBD1,many,TGTGCCAGCAGCTTGGACAGGGGGCGAACTAATGAAAAACTGTTTTTT,CASSLDRGRTNEKLFF
12,TRBJ2-1,TRBV20-1,NA,many,TGCAGTGCTACAAACCCCCCCTACGCAACGTTCTTC,CSATNPPYATFF
17,TRBJ1-1,TRBV25-1,TRBD1,many,TGTGCCAGCAGTCTCTTCGGACAGGGGGCACGGAACACTGAAGCTTTCTTT,CASSLFGQGARNTEAFF
16,TRBJ1-5,TRBV9,TRBD1,few,TGTGCCAGCAGCCCGGGACAGGCTATGGTCAATCAGCCCCAGCATTTT,CASSPGQAMVNQPQHF
19,TRBJ1-5,TRBV7-8,TRBD1,NA,TGTGCCAGCAGCTTAGGTGGTGGGACAGGGGGCGATAGCAATCAGCCCCAGCATTTT,CASSLGGGTGGDSNQPQHF
12,TRBJ2-7,TRBV6-6,NA,NA,TGTGCCAGCAGTTACGGGGGAGGCGAGCAGTACTTC,CASSYGGGEQYF
18,TRBJ2-6,TRBV19,NA,many,TGTGCCAGTAGTACCCGACCATGGGGGGTGGCAGGGGCCAACGTCCTGACTTTC,CASSTRPWGVAGANVLTF